This is a list of T cell receptor beta chains from one sample in a study of T cells in localized non-small cell lung cancer. TCRdb keeps only in-frame clones here, not all; method: immunoSEQ multiplex PCR. Among 60,000 to 65,000 clones listed, 85% to 90% were seen once. Sequences were derived from peripheral blood, sampled before any cancer treatment. Receptors originate from a woman aged 40 to 75 with stage I lung adenocarcinoma. Each CDR3 is given with its conserved first and last residue. A D gene is named only where the DNA matches it firmly. The size entry is marked missing in some rows and otherwise reads once, few, many or a size class.

CASSPGGVGNTIYF,TGTGCCAGCAGCCCAGGGGGCGTCGGAAACACCATATATTTT,-,TRBJ1-3,TRBV28,TRBD1,14
CATSRRTTGTQSSYNEQFF,TGTGCCACCAGCAGACGGACAACCGGGACTCAAAGCTCCTACAATGAGCAGTTCTTC,-,TRBJ2-1,TRBV15,-,19
CASSLGPGSYQPQHF,TGTGCCAGCAGTTTGGGACCCGGATCATATCAGCCCCAGCATTTT,-,TRBJ1-5,TRBV28,-,15
CASSPQMNTEAFF,TGCGCCAGCAGCCCCCAGATGAACACTGAAGCTTTCTTT,-,TRBJ1-1,TRBV4-3,-,13
CAIKKTEANTEAFF,TGTGCCATCAAAAAAACAGAAGCGAACACTGAAGCTTTCTTT,-,TRBJ1-1,TRBV10-3,-,14
CASRLDRDVGYTF,TGCGCCAGCAGACTGGACAGGGACGTGGGCTACACCTTC,few,TRBJ1-2,TRBV5-1,TRBD1,13
CASSFPLAGGPVNEQFF,TGTGCCAGCAGCTTCCCTCTAGCGGGAGGGCCGGTTAATGAGCAGTTCTTC,-,TRBJ2-1,TRBV7-8,TRBD2,17
CASSMTGPLNYGYTF,TGTGCCAGCAGCATGACAGGGCCACTGAACTATGGCTACACCTTC,-,TRBJ1-2,TRBV7-2,TRBD1,15
CASRLDSRSCNEQFF,TGTGCCAGCAGATTAGACAGCCGCTCCTGCAATGAGCAGTTCTTC,-,TRBJ2-1,TRBV6-4,-,15
CASSLGRDTEAFF,TGTGCCAGCAGTTTAGGCAGGGATACTGAAGCTTTCTTT,once,TRBJ1-1,TRBV27,-,13
CASSPMALHNEQFF,TGTGCCAGCTCACCAATGGCCCTCCACAATGAGCAGTTCTTC,-,TRBJ2-1,TRBV18,-,14
CASSLSGTVGEAFF,TGTGCCAGCAGCTTATCTGGGACGGTTGGTGAAGCTTTCTTT,-,TRBJ1-1,TRBV7-8,-,14
CASRLGALPRDTEAFF,TGTGCCAGCAGGCTGGGGGCTCTCCCTCGGGACACTGAAGCTTTCTTT,-,TRBJ1-1,TRBV7-8,-,16
CASSLSGDRYTEAFF,TGTGCCAGCAGTTTATCGGGGGACCGGTACACTGAAGCTTTCTTT,-,TRBJ1-1,TRBV27,-,15
CASSLSTGHTEAFF,TGTGCCAGCAGCTTGAGTACAGGGCACACTGAAGCTTTCTTT,once,TRBJ1-1,TRBV11-3,-,14
CASSLWQGSDTEAFF,TGCGCCAGCAGCTTGTGGCAGGGATCCGACACTGAAGCTTTCTTT,-,TRBJ1-1,TRBV5-1,-,15
CASSLGPGAGTDTQYF,TGCGCCAGCAGCTTGGGTCCGGGTGCGGGCACAGATACGCAGTATTTT,-,TRBJ2-3,TRBV5-1,-,16
CASSLSVPTYEQYF,TGTGCCAGCAGTTTATCGGTCCCGACCTACGAGCAGTACTTC,-,TRBJ2-7,TRBV27,-,14
CASSTSGTEEKLFF,TGTGCCAGCAGTACTTCCGGGACAGAGGAAAAACTGTTTTTT,-,TRBJ1-4,TRBV28,TRBD1,14
CASSGTGGADEKLFF,TGTGCCAGTAGTGGAACAGGGGGCGCCGATGAAAAACTGTTTTTT,-,TRBJ1-4,TRBV19,TRBD1,15
CASSPGAGEGPYEQYF,TGCGCCAGCAGCCCGGGAGCGGGCGAGGGCCCCTACGAGCAGTACTTC,-,TRBJ2-7,TRBV4-3,-,16
CASSLNAGQGAGGANVLTF,TGTGCCAGCAGCTTAAATGCAGGACAGGGGGCGGGAGGGGCCAACGTCCTGACTTTC,once,TRBJ2-6,TRBV7-3,TRBD1,19
CASRILTGQGYSPLHF,TGTGCCAGCAGAATACTGACGGGACAGGGCTATTCACCCCTCCACTTT,-,TRBJ1-6,TRBV27,TRBD1,16
CASSLLMAGTGGSDTQYF,TGTGCCAGCAGCTTACTCATGGCCGGGACAGGGGGGTCAGATACGCAGTATTTT,-,TRBJ2-3,TRBV7-8,TRBD1,18
CASSGLQGTLTEAFF,TGTGCCAGCAGTGGCCTACAGGGGACATTGACTGAAGCTTTCTTT,-,TRBJ1-1,TRBV25-1,TRBD1,15
CASSYSAGTSGNEQFF,TGTGCCAGCAGTTACTCGGCCGGGACTAGCGGAAATGAGCAGTTCTTC,-,TRBJ2-1,TRBV6-5,TRBD2,16
CASSQDWQNGIDTQYF,TGCGCCAGCAGCCAAGACTGGCAGAATGGAATCGATACGCAGTATTTT,-,TRBJ2-3,TRBV4-1,-,16
CASLSGVYTGELFF,TGTGCCAGCCTGTCCGGGGTGTACACCGGGGAGCTGTTTTTT,-,TRBJ2-2,TRBV7-9,-,14
CASSDGQGPYNEQFF,TGTGCCAGCAGTGACGGGCAGGGCCCCTACAATGAGCAGTTCTTC,-,TRBJ2-1,TRBV6-4,-,15
CASSLVAILGQRETQYF,TGCGCCAGCAGCTTGGTGGCCATTCTCGGGCAAAGGGAGACCCAGTACTTC,-,TRBJ2-5,TRBV5-1,-,17
CASSIAGSYQPQHF,TGTGCCAGTAGTATAGCCGGCAGCTATCAGCCCCAGCATTTT,-,TRBJ1-5,TRBV19,-,14
CAHAREGSYEQYF,TGTGCCCACGCAAGGGAGGGCTCCTACGAGCAGTACTTC,-,TRBJ2-7,TRBV10-3,TRBD2,13
CASSQDILQGGEKLFF,TGCGCCAGCAGCCAAGATATCCTACAGGGGGGTGAAAAACTGTTTTTT,-,TRBJ1-4,TRBV4-3,TRBD1,16
CASTGWGMNTEAFF,TGTGCCAGCACCGGATGGGGGATGAACACTGAAGCTTTCTTT,-,TRBJ1-1,TRBV6-1,-,14
CASSMGYSGANVLTF,TGTGCCAGTAGTATGGGGTACTCTGGGGCCAACGTCCTGACTTTC,once,TRBJ2-6,TRBV19,-,15
CASSRDGIYGYTF,TGTGCCAGCAGCCGGGACGGGATCTATGGCTACACCTTC,-,TRBJ1-2,TRBV7-9,-,13
CATQGTGTDTQYF,TGTGCCACTCAAGGCACAGGCACAGATACGCAGTATTTT,-,TRBJ2-3,TRBV19,-,13
CASSLGTSGSRHEQFF,TGCGCCAGCAGCTTGGGGACTAGCGGGAGTCGGCATGAGCAGTTCTTC,-,TRBJ2-1,TRBV5-1,TRBD2,16
CASSPDRNTGELFF,TGTGCCAGCAGCCCTGACAGGAACACCGGGGAGCTGTTTTTT,few,TRBJ2-2,TRBV7-3,-,14
CASYRSETQYF,TGTGCCAGCTACAGATCCGAGACCCAGTACTTC,few,TRBJ2-5,TRBV6-1,-,11
CASSLRTGATALHKGFF,TGTGCCAGCAGCCTTCGGACAGGGGCCACAGCATTGCATAAGGGTTTCTTT,-,TRBJ1-1,TRBV2,TRBD1,17
CASSVVEPTGELFF,TGTGCCAGCAGCGTAGTTGAACCTACCGGGGAGCTGTTTTTT,-,TRBJ2-2,TRBV9,-,14
CASSQGQNTEAFF,TGTGCCAGCAGCCAGGGACAGAACACTGAAGCTTTCTTT,-,TRBJ1-1,TRBV7-9,-,13
CASSQVGSGNTIYF,TGTGCCAGCAGCCAAGTTGGCTCTGGAAACACCATATATTTT,-,TRBJ1-3,TRBV4-2,-,14
CASSQGQGAIQPQHF,TGTGCCAGCAGCCAGGGGCAGGGGGCTATTCAGCCCCAGCATTTT,-,TRBJ1-5,TRBV28,TRBD1,15
CASSPRDPLYTEAFF,TGCGCCAGCAGCCCTAGGGACCCATTGTACACTGAAGCTTTCTTT,-,TRBJ1-1,TRBV5-1,-,15
CASSLTGNYEQYF,TGTGCCAGCAGCCTGACAGGGAACTACGAGCAGTACTTC,-,TRBJ2-7,TRBV28,TRBD1,13